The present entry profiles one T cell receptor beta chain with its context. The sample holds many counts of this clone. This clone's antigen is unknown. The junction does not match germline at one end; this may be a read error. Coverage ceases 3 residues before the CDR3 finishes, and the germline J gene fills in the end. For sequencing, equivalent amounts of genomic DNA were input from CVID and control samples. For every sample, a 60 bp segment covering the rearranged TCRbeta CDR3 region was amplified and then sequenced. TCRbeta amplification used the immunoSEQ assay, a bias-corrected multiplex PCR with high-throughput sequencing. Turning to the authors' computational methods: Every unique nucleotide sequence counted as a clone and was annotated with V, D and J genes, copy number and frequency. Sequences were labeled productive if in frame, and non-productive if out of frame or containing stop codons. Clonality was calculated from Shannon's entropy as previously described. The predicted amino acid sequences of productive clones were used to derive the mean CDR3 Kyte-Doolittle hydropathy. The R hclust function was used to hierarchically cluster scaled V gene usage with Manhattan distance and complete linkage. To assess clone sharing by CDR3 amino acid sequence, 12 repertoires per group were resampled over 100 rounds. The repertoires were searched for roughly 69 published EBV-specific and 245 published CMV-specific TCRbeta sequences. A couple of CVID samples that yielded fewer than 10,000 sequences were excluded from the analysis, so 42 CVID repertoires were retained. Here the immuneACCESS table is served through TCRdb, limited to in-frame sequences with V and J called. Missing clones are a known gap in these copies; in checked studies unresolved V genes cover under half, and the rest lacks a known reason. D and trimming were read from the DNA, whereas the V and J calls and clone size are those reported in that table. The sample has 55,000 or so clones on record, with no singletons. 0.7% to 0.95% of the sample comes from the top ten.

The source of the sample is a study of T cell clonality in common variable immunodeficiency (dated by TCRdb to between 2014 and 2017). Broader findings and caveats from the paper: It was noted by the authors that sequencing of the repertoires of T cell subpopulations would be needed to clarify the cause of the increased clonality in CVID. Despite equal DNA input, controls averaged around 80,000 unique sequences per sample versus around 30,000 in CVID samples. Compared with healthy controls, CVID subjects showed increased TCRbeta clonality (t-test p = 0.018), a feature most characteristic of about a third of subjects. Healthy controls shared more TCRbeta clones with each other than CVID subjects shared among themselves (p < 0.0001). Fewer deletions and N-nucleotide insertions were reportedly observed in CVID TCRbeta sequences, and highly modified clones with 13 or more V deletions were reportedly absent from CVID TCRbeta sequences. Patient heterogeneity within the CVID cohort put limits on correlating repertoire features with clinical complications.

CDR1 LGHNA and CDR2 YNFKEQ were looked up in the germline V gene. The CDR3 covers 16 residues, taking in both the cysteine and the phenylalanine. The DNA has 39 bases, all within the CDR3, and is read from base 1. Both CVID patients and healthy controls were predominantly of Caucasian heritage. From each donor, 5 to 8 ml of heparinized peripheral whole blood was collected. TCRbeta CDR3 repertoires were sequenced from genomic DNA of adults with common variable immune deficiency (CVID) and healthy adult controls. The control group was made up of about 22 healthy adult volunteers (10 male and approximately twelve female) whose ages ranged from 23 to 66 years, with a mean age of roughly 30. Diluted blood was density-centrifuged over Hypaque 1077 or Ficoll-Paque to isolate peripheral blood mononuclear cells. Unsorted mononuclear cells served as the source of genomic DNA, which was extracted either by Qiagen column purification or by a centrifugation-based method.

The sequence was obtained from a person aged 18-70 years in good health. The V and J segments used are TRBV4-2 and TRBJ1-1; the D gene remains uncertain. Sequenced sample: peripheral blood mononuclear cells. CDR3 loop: CASSPSYPLTGTEAFF. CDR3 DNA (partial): TGCGCCAGCAGCCCCTCCTATCCCCTAACCGGGACTGAA.